These T cell receptor beta chains were read from a single sample in a study of blood T cells in healthy people across ages. TCRdb re-called the 5' RACE reads with MiXCR, one entry per CDR3 protein. This sample carries around 1,800,000 distinct CDR3 sequences, 39% of them seen once, and the ten largest clones take 20% to 25%. The source material was blood. The receptors shown here come from a human donor in good health. Each CDR3 is given with its conserved first and last residue. The order of the fields is clone size, V gene, J gene, D gene, CDR3 protein, CDR3 DNA. A D gene is named only where the DNA matches it firmly. A clone size is listed for some rows: how often the clone was seen (once, few, many), or a class if it is expanded.

clone size: few
V gene: TRBV28
J gene: TRBJ2-7
D gene: NA
CDR3 protein: CASSSPGALYEQYF
CDR3 DNA: TGTGCCAGCAGTTCCCCGGGGGCGCTTTACGAGCAGTACTTC

clone size: NA
V gene: TRBV10-3
J gene: TRBJ1-2
D gene: TRBD1
CDR3 protein: CAIREGASDYGYTF
CDR3 DNA: TGTGCCATCAGGGAGGGGGCGTCGGACTATGGCTACACCTTC

clone size: NA
V gene: TRBV5-6
J gene: TRBJ1-2
D gene: TRBD1
CDR3 protein: CASSGQGLDGYTF
CDR3 DNA: TGTGCCAGCAGCGGACAGGGACTCGATGGCTACACCTTC

clone size: few
V gene: TRBV7-9
J gene: TRBJ2-3
D gene: NA
CDR3 protein: CASSLGLGPQYF
CDR3 DNA: TGTGCCAGCAGCTTAGGATTAGGCCCGCAGTATTTT

clone size: few
V gene: TRBV4-2
J gene: TRBJ1-2
D gene: NA
CDR3 protein: CASSQDYVQVNYGYTF
CDR3 DNA: TGTGCCAGCAGCCAAGATTATGTTCAGGTTAACTATGGCTACACCTTC

clone size: NA
V gene: TRBV24-1
J gene: TRBJ2-1
D gene: TRBD2
CDR3 protein: CATSVAGGYDNEQFF
CDR3 DNA: TGTGCCACCAGTGTAGCGGGGGGGTACGACAATGAGCAGTTCTTC

clone size: once
V gene: TRBV18
J gene: TRBJ1-5
D gene: NA
CDR3 protein: CASSPLEDNQPQHF
CDR3 DNA: TGTGCCAGCTCCCCTCTGGAGGATAACCAGCCCCAGCATTTT

clone size: NA
V gene: TRBV2
J gene: TRBJ1-5
D gene: NA
CDR3 protein: CVSSEVGRNQPQHF
CDR3 DNA: TGTGTCAGCAGTGAAGTAGGACGGAATCAGCCCCAGCATTTT

clone size: few
V gene: TRBV12-3/TRBV12-4
J gene: TRBJ2-3
D gene: TRBD1
CDR3 protein: CASSFSGGAQYF
CDR3 DNA: TGTGCCAGCAGTTTCTCAGGGGGCGCGCAGTATTTT

clone size: NA
V gene: TRBV6-1
J gene: TRBJ1-2
D gene: TRBD1
CDR3 protein: CASRGADRDRNGLGYGYTF
CDR3 DNA: TGTGCCAGCAGGGGTGCGGACCGGGACAGAAACGGTTTAGGCTATGGCTACACCTTC

clone size: few
V gene: TRBV18
J gene: TRBJ2-1
D gene: TRBD2
CDR3 protein: CASSLTPGGTYNEQFF
CDR3 DNA: TGTGCCAGCTCACTCACCCCGGGGGGGACCTACAATGAGCAGTTCTTC

clone size: few
V gene: TRBV5-5
J gene: TRBJ2-1
D gene: TRBD1
CDR3 protein: CASSRTGDGNEQFF
CDR3 DNA: TGTGCCAGCAGCCGGACAGGGGACGGCAATGAGCAGTTCTTC

clone size: NA
V gene: TRBV4-1
J gene: TRBJ1-2
D gene: TRBD1
CDR3 protein: CASSQADRDYGYTF
CDR3 DNA: TGCGCCAGCAGCCAAGCGGACAGGGACTATGGCTACACCTTC

clone size: NA
V gene: TRBV28
J gene: TRBJ2-1
D gene: NA
CDR3 protein: CASSLSPSDSHDNEQFF
CDR3 DNA: TGTGCCAGCAGTTTATCCCCCTCGGACAGTCACGACAATGAGCAGTTCTTC

clone size: NA
V gene: TRBV3-1
J gene: TRBJ1-2
D gene: NA
CDR3 protein: CASSQGGRPDTF
CDR3 DNA: TGTGCCAGCAGCCAAGGAGGGCGGCCGGACACCTTC

clone size: NA
V gene: TRBV29-1
J gene: TRBJ2-1
D gene: TRBD1
CDR3 protein: CSVGSLPGQGQTHNEQFF
CDR3 DNA: TGCAGCGTGGGCTCACTCCCGGGACAGGGACAGACCCACAATGAGCAGTTCTTC

clone size: NA
V gene: TRBV29-1
J gene: TRBJ1-6
D gene: NA
CDR3 protein: CSVNDGRNSPLHF
CDR3 DNA: TGCAGCGTTAATGATGGGAGGAATTCACCCCTCCACTTT

clone size: NA
V gene: TRBV7-8
J gene: TRBJ2-6
D gene: NA
CDR3 protein: CASSLVKGEVSGANVLTF
CDR3 DNA: TGTGCCAGCAGCTTAGTTAAGGGGGAGGTATCTGGGGCCAACGTCCTGACTTTC

clone size: NA
V gene: TRBV28
J gene: TRBJ1-2
D gene: TRBD1
CDR3 protein: CASSLNTLFRTGIYGYTF
CDR3 DNA: TGTGCCAGCAGTTTAAATACCCTCTTTCGGACAGGGATTTATGGCTACACCTTC

clone size: many
V gene: TRBV20-1
J gene: TRBJ1-2
D gene: TRBD1
CDR3 protein: CSARDSEGQGSNYGYTF
CDR3 DNA: TGCAGTGCTAGAGATAGTGAGGGACAGGGGAGTAACTATGGCTACACCTTC

clone size: NA
V gene: TRBV3-1
J gene: TRBJ2-1
D gene: NA
CDR3 protein: CASSQGMEGEQFF
CDR3 DNA: TGTGCCAGCAGCCAAGGCATGGAGGGTGAGCAGTTCTTC

clone size: few
V gene: TRBV5-1
J gene: TRBJ1-5
D gene: NA
CDR3 protein: CASRADSNQPQHF
CDR3 DNA: TGCGCCAGCAGGGCCGATAGCAATCAGCCCCAGCATTTT

clone size: few
V gene: TRBV11-2
J gene: TRBJ2-1
D gene: TRBD2
CDR3 protein: CASSPWTSGRSYNEQFF
CDR3 DNA: TGTGCCAGCAGCCCGTGGACTAGCGGGCGTTCCTACAATGAGCAGTTCTTC

clone size: NA
V gene: TRBV12-3/TRBV12-4
J gene: TRBJ1-2
D gene: TRBD1
CDR3 protein: CACSLTGGGYTF
CDR3 DNA: TGTGCCTGCAGTTTGACAGGGGGCGGCTACACCTTC

clone size: NA
V gene: TRBV7-3
J gene: TRBJ1-2
D gene: NA
CDR3 protein: CASSQGALYGYTF
CDR3 DNA: TGTGCCAGCAGCCAAGGGGCACTCTATGGCTACACCTTC